These 14 T cell receptor beta chains share one sample of origin, sequenced in a study of T cells in Graves' hyperthyroidism and ophthalmopathy (dated by TCRdb to between 2019 and 2020). Library preparation used multiplex PCR. Data came from an Illumina HiSeq 2000. The TCR beta CDR3 regions were amplified from the RNA transcripts. The TCR CDR3 was subjected to a first round of RT-PCR using the HTBI primer set and the Qiagen OneStep RT-PCR kit. Starting from the raw public reads, TCRdb applied fastp trimming at Q25, assembled clones with MiXCR and retained in-frame beta chains. Rows are combined by CDR3 protein, so each entry shows the most common genes and DNA. The sample table holds some 490,000 distinct CDR3 sequences, of which 15% to 20% were seen once. The ten largest make up around 28% of the sample. The source material was blood. These receptors all come from a woman aged 25 to 39 with Graves' ophthalmopathy.

The chain joins TRBV5-4 to TRBJ2-6, with 9 bases that match TRBD1. The V gene's germline CDR1 is SGHNT and CDR2 YYREEE (reference sequence). The CDR3 spans 18 residues. With 0 bases clipped from V and 4 bases from J, the junction kept 8 bases outside the gene matches. The CDR3 bases are TGTGCCAGCAGCTTGGCTGAGACAGGGGGTTCGGGGGCCAACGTCCTGACTTTC. This gives the protein CASSLAETGGSGANVLTF.

This clonotype has at least ten counts. The chain combines TRBV5-1 with TRBJ1-1, with D unresolved. The CDR3 runs to 15 residues. Germline V gives CDR1 SGHRS, CDR2 YFSETQ. V shed 4 bases and J shed 3 bases, with 16 bases lying between them. This chain's CDR3 is CASSPTAGSDTEAFF. For the CDR3, the DNA is TGCGCCAGCAGCCCGACCGCGGGTTCAGACACTGAAGCTTTCTTT.

There are a few counts of this clonotype. The V call is TRBV20-1, the J call TRBJ2-7; TRBD2 is a possible D gene (6 bases). The CDR3 covers 18 residues. Germline-derived CDR1 and CDR2 are DFQATT and SNEGSKA (reference sequence). The germline V and J ends were trimmed by 5 bases and 5 bases, with 31 bases remaining between them. CDR3 sequence reads: CSAGPSWTTHTVGDEQYF. CDR3 coding DNA: TGCAGTGCTGGACCCTCGTGGACTACCCACACCGTCGGAGACGAGCAGTACTTC.

Worth noting for this clonotype: At one of its ends the junction is not consistent with the germline gene, which may arise from a read error. The chain recombines TRBV9 with TRBJ1-6, with 7 bases fitting TRBD1. CDR3 length equals 15 residues. Germline V gene data show CDR1 as SGDLS and CDR2 as YYNGEE. CDR3 bases: TGTGCCAGCAGCATCGAACAGGGGAGTAATTCACCCCCCCACTTT. Translated: CASSIEQGSNSPPHF.

J is TRBJ1-3 and V is TRBV7-2, with 7 bases identical to TRBD1. V lost 5 bases to trimming and J lost 2 bases; unmatched junction nucleotides: 6. CDR1 and CDR2 from the germline V gene are SGHTA and FQGNSA. There are 15 residues in the CDR3. In DNA, the CDR3 is TGTGCCAGCAGCCCGACAGGGATTCCTGGAAACACCATATATTTT. This gives the protein CASSPTGIPGNTIYF.

The sample holds a few counts of this clonotype. This chain connects TRBV7-3 to TRBJ2-1; TRBD2 might be the D (6 bases). Germline CDR1 SGHTA, CDR2 FQGTGA. V lost 1 base and J 7 bases, leaving 20 bases between the germline ends. The CDR3 loop spans 17 amino acids. The CDR3 is CASSLSLGMGGGNEQFF. The CDR3 DNA reads as TGTGCCAGCAGCTTAAGTCTTGGGATGGGGGGAGGTAATGAGCAGTTCTTC. The full variable domain, in which reference TRBV7-3 and TRBJ2-1 provide the parts outside the CDR3, is GAGVSQTPSNKVTEKGKYVELRCDPISGHTALYWYRQSLGQGPEFLIYFQGTGAADDSGLPNDRFFAVRPEGSVSTLKIQRTERGDSAVYLCASSLSLGMGGGNEQFFGPGTRLTVL.

Many counts were recorded for this clonotype. The J gene is TRBJ1-4, the V gene TRBV30; perhaps TRBD1 as D (6 bases). Germline CDR1 is GTSNPN and CDR2 is SVGIG (reference sequence). V dropped 1 base and J dropped 8 bases, with 11 bases sitting between them. The CDR3 is made up of 13 amino acids. CDR3 sequence reads: CAWSGDIREKLFF. The CDR3 DNA reads as TGTGCCTGGAGTGGGGACATACGGGAAAAACTGTTTTTT.

This clonotype was seen many times. This sequence joins TRBV12-3 or TRBV12-4 and TRBJ2-7, with TRBD1 identical over 7 bases. The CDR3 runs to 14 residues. V dropped 6 bases and J dropped 6; count of bases not matched to a gene: 11. The CDR3 sequence: CASRRTGLGIEQYF. The CDR3 DNA follows: TGTGCCAGCAGACGGACAGGTTTGGGGATCGAGCAGTACTTC.

This clonotype was detected a few times. This sequence joins TRBV9 and TRBJ1-4; tentatively, D is TRBD1 (6 bases). This CDR3 contains 15 residues. The germline V and J ends were trimmed by 0 bases and 5 bases, with 11 bases remaining between them. Per germline, CDR1 SGDLS and CDR2 YYNGEE. In DNA form, the CDR3 reads TGTGCCAGCAGCGTAGTGGCAGGGGCCAATGAAAAACTGTTTTTT. This codes for CASSVVAGANEKLFF.

The genes are TRBV7-9 and TRBJ1-6; 7 bases line up with TRBD1. Germline lookup yields CDR1 SEHNR and CDR2 FQNEAQ (reference sequence). The V and J ends lost 5 bases and 0 bases, in that order; junction bases with no gene match: 7. The CDR3 covers 17 residues. CDR3 region: CASSGSTGSSYNSPLHF. In nucleotides, the CDR3 is TGTGCCAGCAGCGGGTCGACAGGGAGCTCCTATAATTCACCCCTCCACTTT.

There are many counts of this clonotype. The V call is TRBV20-1, the J call TRBJ1-4; 9 bases agree with TRBD1. The CDR3 covers 14 residues. Germline V gene sequence: CDR1 DFQATT, CDR2 SNEGSKA (reference sequence). J was trimmed by 8 bases and V by 5 bases; bases with no gene match: 9. The CDR3 coding sequence is TGCAGTGCTTCCACCGGGACAGGGTCAGAAAAACTGTTTTTT. This codes for CSASTGTGSEKLFF.

There are many counts of this clonotype. This chain uses TRBV7-9 with TRBJ2-7; D gene uncertain. V gave up 1 base and J gave up 2 bases, with 9 bases separating them. The CDR3 has 14 residues. Germline V CDR1 and CDR2: SEHNR, FQNEAQ (reference sequence). CDR3 sequence: CASSLGSPPYEQYF. The DNA of the CDR3 is TGTGCCAGCAGCTTAGGCAGCCCACCCTACGAGCAGTACTTC.

J is TRBJ2-7 and V is TRBV27; D is unresolved. The V end was cut by 2 bases, the J end by 3 bases, with 11 bases between. The germline V gene has CDR1 MNHEY and CDR2 SMNVEV (reference sequence). This CDR3 is built from 14 residues. The CDR3 here is CASSLIEGRYEQYF. CDR3 nucleotides: TGTGCCAGCAGTTTAATAGAAGGGCGCTACGAGCAGTACTTC.

The table lists this clonotype with many counts. The chain couples TRBV7-2 to TRBJ2-1; 9 bases map to TRBD1. Germline V gene data show CDR1 as SGHTA and CDR2 as FQGNSA. The trim removed 5 bases at V and 12 bases at J, leaving 14 bases unmatched. The CDR3 contains 15 residues. Here the CDR3 DNA reads TGTGCCAGCAGCCAGGGGACAGGGCAAGGTTCAGCGCAGTTCTTC. Its protein is CASSQGTGQGSAQFF.